One sample yielded the 21 T cell receptor beta chains listed below, sequenced in a study of metastatic and nonmetastatic thyroid tumors (TCRdb year 2020). Library preparation employed PCR. Sequencing relied on an Illumina HiSeq 4000. Clones were called with MiXCR by TCRdb after fastp trimmed the public reads at Q25, and only in-frame beta chains were retained. This sample lists over 10,000 clones; 25% to 30% were detected once. Roughly 21% of the sample is held by the ten biggest clonotypes. Before undergoing thyroid surgery, none of the patients had been given any kind of treatment. What was sequenced was tumor tissue. The receptor set was obtained from a female donor with papillary thyroid cancer or a benign thyroid nodule (not recorded which). Some clones in this sample may be carry-over from other donors' samples.

This clone was counted ten times or more. The chain employs TRBV29-1 and TRBJ2-3, with D tentatively TRBD2 (5 bases). V gave up 3 bases and J gave up 0 bases, with 10 bases separating them. This CDR3 comprises 14 residues. Germline values: CDR1 SQVTM, CDR2 ANQGSEA. CDR3 loop: CSVEISASTDTQYF. The CDR3 DNA reads as TGCAGCGTTGAGATTAGCGCCAGCACAGATACGCAGTATTTT.

This clone is deemed large (0.1 to 1%). V usage is TRBV5-1 and J usage is TRBJ2-1; TRBD1 might be the D (6 bases). V lost 1 base and J 6 bases, leaving 14 bases between the germline ends. Germline V lookup: CDR1 SGHRS, CDR2 YFSETQ. The CDR3 length is 15 residues. The CDR3 reads CASSLLTGFVNEQFF. The CDR3, as DNA: TGCGCCAGCAGCTTGTTAACAGGGTTTGTCAATGAGCAGTTCTTC.

This clone was seen a few times. The CDR3 here is CASKSFGEQFF. CDR3 in DNA: TGTGCCAGCAAGTCCTTCGGCGAGCAGTTCTTC. This chain joins TRBV27 and TRBJ2-1; the D is unclear. Trimming pared 7 bases from V and 10 bases from J, leaving 11 bases between. The CDR3 loop spans 11 amino acids. Germline V gives CDR1 MNHEY, CDR2 SMNVEV (reference sequence).

At least ten counts were recorded for this clone. The chain joins TRBV20-1 to TRBJ2-4; TRBD2 aligns across 10 bases. CDR1 is DFQATT and CDR2 is SNEGSKA in the germline V gene (reference sequence). Germline trimming cut 0 bases from V and 6 bases from J; bases unmatched to any gene: 5. The CDR3 covers 15 residues. CDR3: CSARDPSGSSNIQYF. The DNA of the CDR3 is TGCAGTGCTAGAGATCCTAGCGGGAGTTCAAACATTCAGTACTTC.

This clone was detected many times. V and J are TRBV6-1 and TRBJ2-2; tentatively, D is TRBD2 (6 bases). CDR1 and CDR2 from the germline V gene are MNHNS and SASEGT. With 7 bases removed from V and 5 bases from J, the gap between germline ends came to 11 bases. CDR3 length equals 13 residues. The CDR3 region has the DNA TGTGCCAGCACCATGGGGGGAACCGGGGAGCTGTTTTTT. It encodes CASTMGGTGELFF.

This chain links TRBV9 with TRBJ2-2, with no clear D. The CDR3 has 15 residues. V lost 0 bases, J lost 3 bases, and 9 bases lay in between. In germline, CDR1 is SGDLS, CDR2 YYNGEE. The CDR3 nucleotides are TGTGCCAGCAGCGTAGAGATGTTGGACACCGGGGAGCTGTTTTTT. Translation gives CASSVEMLDTGELFF.

This clone turned up a few times. V and J are TRBV10-3 and TRBJ2-7; TRBD1 aligns across 7 bases. This CDR3 has 13 residues. Germline V gene sequence: CDR1 ENHRY, CDR2 SYGVKD. Unmatched junction bases numbered 12, after V lost 9 bases and J lost 7 bases. CDR3: CAIRPRQGGEQYF. CDR3 sequence (DNA): TGTGCCATAAGGCCCCGACAGGGCGGTGAGCAGTACTTC.

In this sample, this clone turned up once. V usage is TRBV2 and J usage is TRBJ2-4; maybe TRBD1 (6 bases). Trimming stripped 6 bases from V and 7 bases from J, with 25 bases between. The CDR3 length is 17 residues. Germline-derived CDR1 and CDR2 are SNHLY and FYNNEI. Here the CDR3 reads CASRMNPGVDPRNIQYF. The CDR3 DNA reads TGTGCCAGCAGAATGAACCCAGGGGTGGACCCCCGTAACATTCAGTACTTC.

This clone has at least ten counts. The V gene is TRBV27, the J gene TRBJ1-2; tentatively, D is TRBD1 (5 bases). This CDR3 has 17 residues. The germline V and J ends were trimmed by 2 bases and 3 bases, with 19 bases remaining between them. The germline gives CDR1 MNHEY, CDR2 SMNVEV (reference sequence). CDR3 bases: TGTGCCAGCAGTTTAAAAGGGGCCAAGATAACACACTATGGCTACACCTTC. This sequence encodes CASSLKGAKITHYGYTF.

The V gene is TRBV6-1, the J gene TRBJ1-2, with D perhaps TRBD1 (5 bases). From germline, CDR1 is MNHNS and CDR2 SASEGT. This CDR3 comprises 14 residues. Trimming shortened V by 4 bases and J by 2 bases, and 11 bases separated the two germline ends. The CDR3: CASSAGRMNYGYTF. The CDR3 nucleotides are TGTGCCAGCAGTGCGGGACGGATGAACTATGGCTACACCTTC.

The V call is TRBV16, the J call TRBJ1-5; weak D call: TRBD1 (5 bases). The CDR3 has 18 amino acids. The V gene's germline CDR1 is KGHSY and CDR2 FQNENV. The V end was cut by 6 bases, the J end by 8 bases, with 29 bases between. CDR3 protein: CASSQVWGTTDPDEPQHF. The CDR3 bases are TGTGCCAGCAGTCAAGTGTGGGGGACCACTGACCCCGATGAGCCCCAGCATTTT.

This clone was detected ten times or more. The rearrangement links TRBV28 to TRBJ2-1; the D call may be TRBD1 or TRBD2 (5 bases each). Trimming removed 6 bases from V and 4 bases from J, with 16 bases in between. Germline V gene sequence: CDR1 MDHEN, CDR2 SYDVKM. There are 15 residues in the CDR3. In DNA, the CDR3 is TGTGCCAGCAGACTAACCGGGACGGATTACAATGAGCAGTTCTTC. This sequence encodes CASRLTGTDYNEQFF. The full variable domain, its missing parts supplied by reference TRBV28 and TRBJ2-1, is DVKVTQSSRYLVKRTGEKVFLECVQDMDHENMFWYRQDPGLGLRLIYFSYDVKMKEKGDIPEGYSVSREKKERFSLILESASTNQTSMYLCASRLTGTDYNEQFFGPGTRLTVL.

This clone is judged medium-sized. The chain employs TRBV7-2 and TRBJ1-1; D is undetermined. Per germline, CDR1 SGHTA and CDR2 FQGNSA. V was pared by 4 bases and J by 1 base, with 7 bases between. The CDR3 has 13 residues. DNA of the CDR3: TGTGCCAGCAGCTCAATTAAGAACACTGAAGCTTTCTTT. It specifies CASSSIKNTEAFF.

The CDR3 sequence is CSATRGAGDQPQHF. For the CDR3, the DNA is TGCAGTGCTACTCGGGGGGCAGGGGATCAGCCCCAGCATTTT. The V and J genes are TRBV20-1 and TRBJ1-5, with D possibly matching TRBD1 (6 bases). The CDR3 is made up of 14 amino acids. Germline CDR1 and CDR2: DFQATT and SNEGSKA (reference sequence). Trimming removed 4 bases at V and 5 bases at J, with 15 bases between.

This clone was counted a few times. A much larger clone differs from this one at a single base, so this may be a read error. The CDR3 carries no conserved terminal phenylalanine or tryptophan, so it likely arises from a read error. The chain recombines TRBV7-9 with TRBJ1-1, with unresolved D. V shed 3 bases and J shed 0 bases, with 8 bases lying between them. CDR3 length: 14 amino acids. Per the germline V gene, CDR1 is SEHNR and CDR2 is FQNEAQ (reference sequence). CDR3 protein: CASSLGNMNTEAFS. The CDR3 DNA reads TGTGCCAGCAGCTTGGGGAACATGAACACTGAAGCTTTCTCT.

The gene calls are TRBV9 and TRBJ2-3, with 7 bases that match TRBD2. Germline lookup yields CDR1 SGDLS and CDR2 YYNGEE. V lost 0 bases and J lost 0; bases outside the gene matches: 4. This CDR3 region has 16 residues. The CDR3 loop is CASSVGSSGSTDTQYF. The CDR3 DNA is TGTGCCAGCAGCGTAGGGTCTAGCGGAAGCACAGATACGCAGTATTTT.

This clone was observed at least ten times. V and J are TRBV12-3 or TRBV12-4 and TRBJ1-3; no reliable D call. Trimming took off 3 bases at V and 0 bases at J, with 6 bases between the two ends. CDR3 size: 14 residues. CDR3 loop: CASSLTNSGNTIYF. CDR3 bases: TGTGCCAGCAGTTTGACAAACTCTGGAAACACCATATATTTT.

This clone occurred many times. The sample contains more than one DNA sequence encoding this CDR3. The chain employs TRBV12-3 or TRBV12-4 and TRBJ1-6; no clear D gene. The CDR3 loop spans 14 amino acids. The V and J ends lost 0 bases and 4 bases respectively, with 4 bases between them. The DNA for the CDR3 is TGTGCCAGCAGTTTAGCACGGTATAATTCACCCCTCCACTTT. This sequence encodes CASSLARYNSPLHF.

This clone is labeled medium-sized (0.01 to 0.1%). The J gene is TRBJ1-6, the V gene TRBV6-1; D gene ambiguous. The CDR3 has 15 residues. Germline lookup yields CDR1 MNHNS and CDR2 SASEGT. Trimming cost V 6 bases and J 7 bases, with 16 bases left between them. CDR3 nucleotides: TGTGCCAGCAGCCTTACCCGGCAGCGGAATTCACCCCTCCACTTT. Translated, it gives CASSLTRQRNSPLHF.

The chain uses TRBV3-1 and TRBJ1-2, with D unclear. V dropped 1 base and J dropped 0 bases, with 6 bases sitting between them. The length of the CDR3 is 14 residues. The germline CDR1 and CDR2 sequences are LGHDT and YNNKEL (reference sequence). In DNA form, the CDR3 reads TGTGCCAGCAGCCAAGGATCGGCTAACTATGGCTACACCTTC. The encoded protein is CASSQGSANYGYTF.

The table lists this clone with many counts. This chain uses TRBV24-1 with TRBJ2-1; D may correspond to TRBD1 or TRBD2 (7 bases each). Germline CDR1 reads KGHDR; CDR2 reads SFDVKD. CDR3 length: 13 amino acids. Trimming shortened V by 5 bases and J by 15 bases, and 19 bases separated the two germline ends. The CDR3 protein is CATSAPGGTAPFF. The CDR3 DNA reads as TGTGCCACCAGTGCCCCCGGGGGGACAGCACCGTTCTTC.